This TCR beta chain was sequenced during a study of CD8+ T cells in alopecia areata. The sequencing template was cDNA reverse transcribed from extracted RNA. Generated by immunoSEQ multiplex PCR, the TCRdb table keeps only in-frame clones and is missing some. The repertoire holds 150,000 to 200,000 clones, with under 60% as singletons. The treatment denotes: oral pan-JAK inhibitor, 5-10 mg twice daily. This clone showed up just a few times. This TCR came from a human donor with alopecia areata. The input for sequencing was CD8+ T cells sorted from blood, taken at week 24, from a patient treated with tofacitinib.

CDR3 protein: CASSLSDTDTQYF. The DNA for the CDR3 is TGTGCCAGCAGCTTATCCGACACAGATACGCAGTATTTT. The chain has TRBV7-9 and TRBJ2-3; D not resolved. CDR3 size: 13 residues. Trimming took off 2 bases at V and 2 bases at J, with 5 bases between the two ends. From germline, CDR1 is SEHNR and CDR2 FQNEAQ (reference sequence).